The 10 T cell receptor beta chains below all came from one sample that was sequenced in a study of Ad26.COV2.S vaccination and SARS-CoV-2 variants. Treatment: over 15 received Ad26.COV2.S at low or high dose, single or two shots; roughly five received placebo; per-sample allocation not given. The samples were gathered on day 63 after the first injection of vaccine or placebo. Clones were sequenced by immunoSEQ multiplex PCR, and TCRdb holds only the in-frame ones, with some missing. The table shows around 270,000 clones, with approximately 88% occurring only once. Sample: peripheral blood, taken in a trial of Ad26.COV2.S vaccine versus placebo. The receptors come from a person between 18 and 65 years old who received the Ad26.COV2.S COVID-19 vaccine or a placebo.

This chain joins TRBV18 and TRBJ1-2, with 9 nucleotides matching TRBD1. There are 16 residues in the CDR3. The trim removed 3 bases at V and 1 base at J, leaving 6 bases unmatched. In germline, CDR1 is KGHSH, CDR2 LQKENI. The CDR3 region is CASSPGQGGINYGYTF. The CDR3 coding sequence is TGTGCCAGCTCACCGGGACAGGGCGGTATTAACTATGGCTACACCTTC.

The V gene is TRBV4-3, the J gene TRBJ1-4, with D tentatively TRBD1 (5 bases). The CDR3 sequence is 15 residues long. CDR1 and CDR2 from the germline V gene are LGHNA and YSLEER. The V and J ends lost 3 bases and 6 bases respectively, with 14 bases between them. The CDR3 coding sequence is TGCGCCAGCAGCCAGTACCGGGACTCATATGAAAAACTGTTTTTT. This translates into CASSQYRDSYEKLFF.

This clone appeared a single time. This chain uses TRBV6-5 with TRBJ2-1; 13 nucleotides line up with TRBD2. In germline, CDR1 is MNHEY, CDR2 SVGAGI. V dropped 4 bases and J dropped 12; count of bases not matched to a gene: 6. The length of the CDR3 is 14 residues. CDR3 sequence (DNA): TGTGCCAGCAGTTCCGCGGGACTAGCGGGATGGCAGTTCTTC. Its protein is CASSSAGLAGWQFF.

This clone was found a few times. The CDR3 DNA reads TGTGCCAGCACCCCACGACTAGACAATACGCAGTATTTT. It codes for CASTPRLDNTQYF. The chain carries TRBV2 and TRBJ2-3; possible D gene TRBD2, 6 bases. Germline V gene lookup returns CDR1 SNHLY and CDR2 FYNNEI. CDR3 length equals 13 residues. V shed 7 bases and J shed 7 bases, with 15 bases lying between them.

The CDR3: CASSIDDRGGNQPQHF. CDR3 DNA: TGTGCCAGTAGTATAGATGATAGAGGAGGCAATCAGCCCCAGCATTTT. The chain recombines TRBV19 with TRBJ1-5; D not certain. This CDR3 is built from 16 residues. Deletions cut 0 bases from V and 2 bases from J, with 11 bases between. The germline V gene has CDR1 LNHDA and CDR2 SQIVND (reference sequence). Based on the CDR3 plus reference TRBV19 and TRBJ1-5, the full variable domain is DGGITQSPKYLFRKEGQNVTLSCEQNLNHDAMYWYRQDPGQGLRLIYYSQIVNDFQKGDIAEGYSVSREKKESFPLTVTSAQKNPTAFYLCASSIDDRGGNQPQHFGDGTRLSIL.

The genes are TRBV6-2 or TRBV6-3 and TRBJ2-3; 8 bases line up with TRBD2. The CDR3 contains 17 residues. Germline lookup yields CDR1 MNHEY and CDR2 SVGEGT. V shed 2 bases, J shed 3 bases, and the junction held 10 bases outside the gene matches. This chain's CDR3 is CASSYSISGSLTDTQYF. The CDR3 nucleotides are TGTGCCAGCAGTTACAGTATCAGCGGGAGTTTAACAGATACGCAGTATTTT.

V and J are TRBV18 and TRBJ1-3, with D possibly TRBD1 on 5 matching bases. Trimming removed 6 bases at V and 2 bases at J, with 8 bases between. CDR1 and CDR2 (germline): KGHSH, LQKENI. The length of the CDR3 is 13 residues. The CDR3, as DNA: TGTGCCAGCTCCCCAGGGACTGGAAACACCATATATTTT. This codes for CASSPGTGNTIYF.

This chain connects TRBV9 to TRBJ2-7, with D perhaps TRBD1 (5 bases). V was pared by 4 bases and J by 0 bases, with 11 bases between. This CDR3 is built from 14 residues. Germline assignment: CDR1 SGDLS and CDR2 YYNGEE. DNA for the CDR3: TGTGCCAGCAGCCCCGCAGGGTTCTCCTACGAGCAGTACTTC. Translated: CASSPAGFSYEQYF.

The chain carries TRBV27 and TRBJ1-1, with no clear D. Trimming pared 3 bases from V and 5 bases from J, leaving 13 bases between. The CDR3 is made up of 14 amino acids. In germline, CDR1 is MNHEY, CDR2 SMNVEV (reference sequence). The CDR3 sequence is CASSFGNGWTEAFF. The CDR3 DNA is TGTGCCAGCAGTTTCGGGAACGGATGGACTGAAGCTTTCTTT.

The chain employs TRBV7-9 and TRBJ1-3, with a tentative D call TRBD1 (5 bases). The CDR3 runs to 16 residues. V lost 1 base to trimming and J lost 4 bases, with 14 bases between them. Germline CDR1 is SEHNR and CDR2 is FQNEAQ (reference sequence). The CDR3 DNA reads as TGTGCCAGCAGCTTAGGAATGGGGACCCGCGGAAACACCATATATTTT. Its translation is CASSLGMGTRGNTIYF.